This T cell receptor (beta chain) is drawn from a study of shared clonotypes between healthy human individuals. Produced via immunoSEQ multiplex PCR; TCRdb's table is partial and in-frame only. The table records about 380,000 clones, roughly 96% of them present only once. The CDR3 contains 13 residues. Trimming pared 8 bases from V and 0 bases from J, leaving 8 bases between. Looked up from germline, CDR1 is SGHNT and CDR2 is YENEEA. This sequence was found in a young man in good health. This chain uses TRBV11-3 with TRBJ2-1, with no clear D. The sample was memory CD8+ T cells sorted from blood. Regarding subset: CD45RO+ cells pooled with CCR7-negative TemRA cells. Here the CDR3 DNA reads TGTGCCAGCCAGGAAAACTCCTACAATGAGCAGTTCTTC. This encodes CASQENSYNEQFF.